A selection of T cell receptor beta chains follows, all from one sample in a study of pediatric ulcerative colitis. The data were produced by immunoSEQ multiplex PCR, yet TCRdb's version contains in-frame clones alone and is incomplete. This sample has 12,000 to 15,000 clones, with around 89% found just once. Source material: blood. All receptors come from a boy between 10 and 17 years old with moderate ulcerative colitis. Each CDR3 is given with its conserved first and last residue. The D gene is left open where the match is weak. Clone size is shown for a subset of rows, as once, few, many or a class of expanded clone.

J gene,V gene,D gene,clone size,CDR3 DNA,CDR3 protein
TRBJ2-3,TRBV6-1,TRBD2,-,TGTGCCAGCAGTGGACTAGCGGGGATTGATACGCAGTATTTT,CASSGLAGIDTQYF
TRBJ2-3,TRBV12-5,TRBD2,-,TGTGCTAGTGGATCTGGGACTAGCGGGATCGGAACAGATACGCAGTATTTT,CASGSGTSGIGTDTQYF
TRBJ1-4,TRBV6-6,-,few,TGTGCCAGCAGGAACCTCGGGACTCTGTATGAAAAACTGTTTTTT,CASRNLGTLYEKLFF
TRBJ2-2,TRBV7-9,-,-,TGTGCCAGCAGCCAGAAGGGGGTGGGCACCGGGGAGCTGTTTTTT,CASSQKGVGTGELFF
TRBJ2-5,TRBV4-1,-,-,TGCGCCAGCAGCCAAGAAAGCGGGCGATACCAGTACTTC,CASSQESGRYQYF
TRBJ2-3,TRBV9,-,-,TGTGCCAGCAGCGCCACTAGCTTTAGCACAGATACGCAGTATTTT,CASSATSFSTDTQYF
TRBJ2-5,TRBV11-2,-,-,TGTGCCAGCAGCTTTGGCAGCCAAGAGACCCAGTACTTC,CASSFGSQETQYF
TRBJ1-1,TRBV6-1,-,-,TGTGCCGCCGATTCTGGGGGAGGTAACACTGAAGCTTTCTTT,CAADSGGGNTEAFF
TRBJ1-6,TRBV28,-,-,TGTGCCAGCAGTTTTAAGCCGGATTCACCCCTCCACTTT,CASSFKPDSPLHF
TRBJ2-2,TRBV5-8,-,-,TGTGCCAGCAGCTTGCTAGGCCCCACCGGGGAGCTGTTTTTT,CASSLLGPTGELFF
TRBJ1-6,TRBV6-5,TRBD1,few,TGTGCCAGCAGTTACGCCGGACAGGGTTCGGGCTCACCCCTCCACTTT,CASSYAGQGSGSPLHF
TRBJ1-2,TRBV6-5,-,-,TGTGCCAGCAGTCCAGGGTATGTGCTTGGCTACACCTTC,CASSPGYVLGYTF
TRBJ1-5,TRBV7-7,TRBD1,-,TGTGCCAGCAGCCTTAGACAGGGCCCGTATGTTGCCCAGCATTTT,CASSLRQGPYVAQHF
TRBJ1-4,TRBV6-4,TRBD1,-,TGTGCCAGCAGTGCGGACAGGGGAGGTGAAAAACTGTTTTTT,CASSADRGGEKLFF
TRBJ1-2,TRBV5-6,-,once,TGTGCCAGCAGCTTGCGGCAGGATTATGGCTACACCTTC,CASSLRQDYGYTF
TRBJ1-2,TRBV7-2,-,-,TGTGCCAGTACACTTGACCGGGATTTCGGCTATGGCTACACCTTC,CASTLDRDFGYGYTF
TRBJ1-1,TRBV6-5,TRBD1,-,TGTGCCAGCAGTTACCCAGACAGGGCCGAAGCGGCTTTCTTT,CASSYPDRAEAAFF
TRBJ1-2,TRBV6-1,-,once,TGTGCCAGCAGTGAAGGCACAGCCCTAGGCTATGGCTACACCTTC,CASSEGTALGYGYTF
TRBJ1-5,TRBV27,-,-,TGTGCCAGCAGTTTATCGAACCAACTAGGTCAGCCCCAGCATTTT,CASSLSNQLGQPQHF
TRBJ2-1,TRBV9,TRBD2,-,TGTGCCAGCAGCCCCGTCCTTGCCGGGACTAGCGTCAATGAGCAGTTCTTC,CASSPVLAGTSVNEQFF
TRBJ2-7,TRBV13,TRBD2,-,TGTGCCAGCAGCTCCTACGGGCGGGGGGGCCCCGAGCAGTACTTC,CASSSYGRGGPEQYF
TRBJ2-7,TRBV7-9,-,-,TGTGCCAGCAGCTACGTCTCATCACATAGAAAGGGAGGCGAGCAGTACTTC,CASSYVSSHRKGGEQYF
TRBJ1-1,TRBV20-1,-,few,TGCAGTGCTAGGAGGGTTAATGAAGCTTTCTTT,CSARRVNEAFF
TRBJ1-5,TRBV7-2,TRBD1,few,TGTGCCAGCAGCTTATCGGGACAGCAGAATCAGCCCCAGCATTTT,CASSLSGQQNQPQHF
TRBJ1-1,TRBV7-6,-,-,TGTGCCAGCAGCTTAGGGCAGCTTAACACTGAAGCTTTCTTT,CASSLGQLNTEAFF
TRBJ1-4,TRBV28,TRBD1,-,TGTGCCAGCAGCCGACAGGGGGCCGCTAATGAAAAACTGTTTTTT,CASSRQGAANEKLFF
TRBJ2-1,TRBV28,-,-,TGTGCCAGCCTTGGGGATGAGCAGTTCTTC,CASLGDEQFF
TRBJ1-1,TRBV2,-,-,TGTGCCAGCAGTGTACGGAGGGATTGGGGGGCGACGAACACTGAAGCTTTCTTT,CASSVRRDWGATNTEAFF
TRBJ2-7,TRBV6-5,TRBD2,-,TGTGCCAGCAGCCCGGGACTAGAGTACGAGCAGTACTTC,CASSPGLEYEQYF
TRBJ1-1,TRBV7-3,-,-,TGTGCCAGCAGCTTGGAGCAGGGAGGCACTGAAGCTTTCTTT,CASSLEQGGTEAFF
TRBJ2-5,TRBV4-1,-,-,TGCGCCAGCAGCCAAGTGGGGTTCGAGGCCCAGTACTTC,CASSQVGFEAQYF
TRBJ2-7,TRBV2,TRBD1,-,TGTGCCAGCAGTGTTACTAGGGAACGGAGGACAGGAGCCTACGAGCAGTACTTC,CASSVTRERRTGAYEQYF
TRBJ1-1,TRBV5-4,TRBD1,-,TGTGCCAGCAGCTTGAGACAGGGGAATGCTGAAGCTTTCTTT,CASSLRQGNAEAFF
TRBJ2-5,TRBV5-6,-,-,TGTGCCAGCAGCTTGGAAGGGGCGGGACTCGCTACAGAGACCCAGTACTTC,CASSLEGAGLATETQYF
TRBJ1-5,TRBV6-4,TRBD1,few,TGTGCCAGCACCAACAGGACAGGGGAAGATCAGCCCCAGCATTTT,CASTNRTGEDQPQHF
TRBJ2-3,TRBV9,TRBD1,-,TGTGCCAGCAGCGTGGACAGGGAAGCAGATACGCAGTATTTT,CASSVDREADTQYF
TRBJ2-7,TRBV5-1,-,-,TGCGCCAGCAGCCCCTTGGGGTACGAGCAGTACTTC,CASSPLGYEQYF
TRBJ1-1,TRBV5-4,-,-,TGTGCCAGCAGCTTTTCCCCGGACAGAATGAACACTGAAGCTTTCTTT,CASSFSPDRMNTEAFF
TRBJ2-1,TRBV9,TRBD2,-,TGTGCCAGCAGCACTCCCTCCGGGACTAGCGGGAGGAGCTCCTACAATGAGCAGTTCTTC,CASSTPSGTSGRSSYNEQFF
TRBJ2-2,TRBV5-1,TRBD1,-,TGCGCCAGCAGCTTTGTTCTGGGACAGGGGGCTATACGGAACACCGGGGAGCTGTTTTTT,CASSFVLGQGAIRNTGELFF
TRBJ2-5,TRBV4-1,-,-,TGCGCCAGCAGCCAAGCGTGGGGAGAGACCCAGTACTTC,CASSQAWGETQYF
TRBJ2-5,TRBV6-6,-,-,TGTGCCAGCAGTTTCGCACGGGGGGCGCCGGTTGAGACCCAGTACTTC,CASSFARGAPVETQYF
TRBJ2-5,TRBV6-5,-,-,TGTGCCAGCGCCTTAGCGGCCCAAGAGACCCAGTACTTC,CASALAAQETQYF
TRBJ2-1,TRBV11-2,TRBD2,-,TGTGCCAGCAGCCCAGGGACTAGCGGCTACAATGAGCAGTTCTTC,CASSPGTSGYNEQFF
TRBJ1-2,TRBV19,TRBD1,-,TGTGCCAGTACCACAGGGGGCGGCTTAAGTGGCTACACCTTC,CASTTGGGLSGYTF
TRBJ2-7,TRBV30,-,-,TGTGCCTGGAGTCCCTCGTTCCACGAGCAGTACTTC,CAWSPSFHEQYF
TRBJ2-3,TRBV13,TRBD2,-,TGTGCCAGCAGCCCTCTGGCGGGAGGATCCGGGGGGCAGTATTTT,CASSPLAGGSGGQYF
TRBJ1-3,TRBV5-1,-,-,TGCGCCAGCAGCCCGGGCAGCGCTGGAAACACCATATATTTT,CASSPGSAGNTIYF
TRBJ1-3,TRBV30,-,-,TGTGCCTGGAGGTACGGGGGAATCTCTGGAAACACCATATATTTT,CAWRYGGISGNTIYF
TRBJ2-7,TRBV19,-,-,TGTGCCAGTAGTATTGCTCTCAGCGCCGAGCAGTACTTC,CASSIALSAEQYF
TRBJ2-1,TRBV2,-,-,TGTGCCAGCAGTGATACCCGGACAGATATTTACAATGAGCAGTTCTTC,CASSDTRTDIYNEQFF
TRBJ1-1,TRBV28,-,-,TGTGCCAGCAGTTTTACAGGGTATGGAAGAATACGGGTCACTGAAGCTTTCTTT,CASSFTGYGRIRVTEAFF
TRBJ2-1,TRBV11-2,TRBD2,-,TGTGCCAGCAGCTTAGGGGTTAGCGGGTACAATGAGCAGTTCTTC,CASSLGVSGYNEQFF
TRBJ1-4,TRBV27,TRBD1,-,TGTGCCAGCAGCCGTACAGGGGAGCGCGAAAAACTGTTTTTT,CASSRTGEREKLFF
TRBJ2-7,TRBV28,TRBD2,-,TGTGCCAGCAGAAGAACCCCAGCGGGAGGTTCCTACGAGCAGTACTTC,CASRRTPAGGSYEQYF
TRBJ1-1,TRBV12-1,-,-,TGTGCCAGCAGCCCGGGGGACAGACCAATGAACACTGAAGCTTTCTTT,CASSPGDRPMNTEAFF